The clone carrying this T cell receptor beta chain was found once. Its target is not known. Libraries were prepared by immunoSEQ multiplex PCR; TCRdb keeps only in-frame clonotypes and omits some of them. The profile shows some 330,000 clones, about nine tenths of them singletons. J was trimmed by 3 bases and V by 4 bases; bases with no gene match: 11. This CDR3 is 17 amino acids long. Germline-derived CDR1 and CDR2 are SGHNT and YENEEA. The data originate from a study of Ad26.COV2.S vaccination and SARS-CoV-2 variants. On the study more broadly: Enrolled in COV1001, the donor was in the Ad26.COV2.S trial arm, which received the vaccine. Ad26.COV2.S was injected intramuscularly once or twice, 56 days apart. Study-wide findings and caveats: Individuals receiving vaccine had higher spike-specific TCR breadth than placebo recipients did. Analyses of TCR breadth and depth may have underestimated total T cell responses.

This sample's treatment: 15 to 20 received Ad26.COV2.S at low or high dose, single or two shots; roughly five received placebo; per-sample allocation not given. The investigators took samples on day 63 after the first vaccine or placebo injection. This receptor was taken from a person aged 18 to 59 who received the Ad26.COV2.S COVID-19 vaccine or a placebo. The sequenced sample was peripheral blood, obtained in a trial of Ad26.COV2.S vaccine versus placebo. This chain joins TRBV11-3 and TRBJ2-7, with TRBD1 matching over 11 bases. CDR3 sequence (DNA): TGTGCCAGCAGCTCCTACGGGACAGGGGGGGTGTTCTACGAGCAGTACGTC. Its protein product is CASSSYGTGGVFYEQYV.